Listed below are T cell receptor beta chains from one sample, sequenced in a study of T cells after yellow fever vaccination. TCRdb passed the 5' RACE reads through MiXCR, listing each CDR3 protein once. The table records about 73,000 distinct CDR3 sequences, approximately 8% of them present only once. Sequencing was performed on CD8+ T cells sorted from PBMCs, taken on the day of the yellow fever booster vaccination. The receptors shown here come from a man younger than 40 who received the YFV17D yellow fever vaccine. Each CDR3 is given without its conserved first and last residue. A clone size is listed for some rows: how often the clone was seen (once, few, many), or a class if it is expanded.

cdr3_length: 13; v_call: TRBV29-1; clone_size: few; j_call: TRBJ2-5; cdr3_aa: SVGQGEGEQETQY
cdr3_length: 20; v_call: TRBV10-2; clone_size: many; j_call: TRBJ2-2; cdr3_aa: ASSELGTGGTSGIANTGELF
cdr3_length: 9; v_call: TRBV29-1; clone_size: -; j_call: TRBJ2-7; cdr3_aa: SVAGFEEQY
cdr3_length: 10; v_call: TRBV7-9; clone_size: -; j_call: TRBJ1-1; cdr3_aa: ASSFDSPVAF
cdr3_length: 11; v_call: TRBV10-3; clone_size: few; j_call: TRBJ2-7; cdr3_aa: ALRLAEGYEQY
cdr3_length: 17; v_call: TRBV28; clone_size: -; j_call: TRBJ2-1; cdr3_aa: ASSSVAPGTTSGYNEQF
cdr3_length: 13; v_call: TRBV6-5; clone_size: many; j_call: TRBJ2-5; cdr3_aa: ASSFLSGATGAQY
cdr3_length: 14; v_call: TRBV5-1; clone_size: -; j_call: TRBJ2-2; cdr3_aa: ASSPGLAGDTGELF
cdr3_length: 10; v_call: TRBV10-2; clone_size: many; j_call: TRBJ2-2; cdr3_aa: ASTQDGRELF
cdr3_length: 14; v_call: TRBV29-1; clone_size: many; j_call: TRBJ2-1; cdr3_aa: SVRLAGVGTYNEQF
cdr3_length: 13; v_call: TRBV5-4; clone_size: few; j_call: TRBJ2-5; cdr3_aa: ASSLSPGTGETQY
cdr3_length: 14; v_call: TRBV20-1; clone_size: few; j_call: TRBJ2-6; cdr3_aa: SAPSTVLSGANVLT
cdr3_length: 11; v_call: TRBV28; clone_size: -; j_call: TRBJ2-7; cdr3_aa: ASSRRSSYEQY
cdr3_length: 13; v_call: TRBV12-3/TRBV12-4; clone_size: -; j_call: TRBJ2-1; cdr3_aa: ASSSDGEASPEQF
cdr3_length: 10; v_call: TRBV27; clone_size: many; j_call: TRBJ2-1; cdr3_aa: ASSQSRVEQF
cdr3_length: 12; v_call: TRBV2; clone_size: many; j_call: TRBJ2-7; cdr3_aa: ASGRSTTDYEQY
cdr3_length: 12; v_call: TRBV20-1; clone_size: many; j_call: TRBJ2-1; cdr3_aa: SAYPGYESNEQF
cdr3_length: 11; v_call: TRBV20-1; clone_size: -; j_call: TRBJ1-1; cdr3_aa: SASKVGNTEAF
cdr3_length: 13; v_call: TRBV2; clone_size: -; j_call: TRBJ1-5; cdr3_aa: ASRETGFSNQPQH
cdr3_length: 10; v_call: TRBV20-1; clone_size: -; j_call: TRBJ2-7; cdr3_aa: SAREASYEQY
cdr3_length: 13; v_call: TRBV21-1; clone_size: many; j_call: TRBJ2-5; cdr3_aa: ASSTLAEYQETQY
cdr3_length: 15; v_call: TRBV4-3; clone_size: few; j_call: TRBJ2-3; cdr3_aa: ASSQKTGHGFSDTQY